Listed below are T cell receptor beta chains from one sample, sequenced in a study of blood T cell repertoires in COVID-19. Assay used: immunoSEQ multiplex PCR; TCRdb lists only in-frame clones, some missing. The table has about 360,000 clones, nearly 90% seen once. The sequenced material came from PBMCs or T cells enriched from blood (not recorded which). These receptors were obtained from a woman aged 40-49 years with acute COVID-19. Both conserved end residues are part of each CDR3. A D gene is named only where the DNA matches it firmly. Some rows mark clone size as missing; the rest say once, few, many or name a class of expanded clone.

CASSFDLGQGGNTIYF TGTGCCAGCAGCTTTGATCTCGGCCAGGGTGGAAACACCATATATTTT . TRBV5-5 . TRBJ1-3
CASSQNLRGDTQYF TGTGCCAGCAGCCAGAATCTAAGGGGAGATACGCAGTATTTT . TRBV3-1/TRBV3-2 . TRBJ2-3
CASSAQGFGNQPQHF TGTGCCAGCAGCGCTCAGGGCTTTGGCAATCAGCCCCAGCATTTT . TRBV9 . TRBJ1-5
CASSLGLRGGVLDEQYF TGTGCCAGCAGCTTAGGCCTAAGGGGGGGGGTCCTTGACGAGCAGTACTTC . TRBV7-2 . TRBJ2-7
CATQRGNNEQFF TGTGCCACCCAGAGGGGGAACAATGAGCAGTTCTTC . TRBV7-9 . TRBJ2-1
CASSEGGTYNEQFF TGTGCCAGCAGTGAAGGGGGGACATACAATGAGCAGTTCTTC . TRBV2 . TRBJ2-1
CAWSVLTGGGGYEQYF TGTGCCTGGAGTGTACTGACAGGGGGCGGCGGCTATGAGCAGTACTTC TRBD1 TRBV30 once TRBJ2-7
CASSLAGGNTEAFF TGTGCCAGCAGTCTTGCAGGGGGGAACACTGAAGCTTTCTTT TRBD1 TRBV27 few TRBJ1-1
CASSPGQGQTQYF TGTGCCAGCAGCCCGGGACAGGGACAGACCCAGTACTTC TRBD1 TRBV12-3/TRBV12-4 . TRBJ2-5
CASSPQIDRGNQPQHF TGTGCCAGCAGTCCACAAATCGACAGGGGAAATCAGCCCCAGCATTTT TRBD1 TRBV6-2/TRBV6-3 . TRBJ1-5
CASGLAQGGFYEQYF TGTGCTAGTGGTTTGGCTCAGGGAGGGTTCTACGAGCAGTACTTC TRBD2 TRBV12-5 . TRBJ2-7
CASRSAGGSYNEQFF TGTGCCAGCAGATCAGCGGGGGGCTCCTACAATGAGCAGTTCTTC TRBD2 TRBV7-9 . TRBJ2-1
CASSLAYAGHTF TGTGCCAGCAGTTTAGCATACGCCGGTCACACCTTC . TRBV12-3/TRBV12-4 . TRBJ1-2
CSAGTGLSYNEQFF TGCAGCGCCGGGACAGGCCTTTCCTACAATGAGCAGTTCTTC TRBD1 TRBV29-1 . TRBJ2-1
CASSQVGGGDQPQHF TGCGCCAGCAGCCAAGTTGGCGGGGGCGATCAGCCCCAGCATTTT . TRBV4-1 . TRBJ1-5
CATSRLAGGRGDTQYF TGTGCCACCAGCAGACTAGCGGGGGGCCGGGGAGATACGCAGTATTTT TRBD2 TRBV15 . TRBJ2-3
CASSLNGQGNTEAFF TGTGCCAGCAGCCTTAATGGACAGGGGAACACTGAAGCTTTCTTT TRBD1 TRBV3-1/TRBV3-2 . TRBJ1-1
CASSAWTGDNEQFF TGTGCCAGCAGCGCCTGGACTGGCGACAATGAGCAGTTCTTC . TRBV9 . TRBJ2-1
CASSVAGEVTSTDTQYF TGTGCCAGCAGCGTAGCTGGGGAGGTAACTAGCACAGATACGCAGTATTTT . TRBV9 . TRBJ2-3
CASSSTTTTAQYF TGTGCCAGCAGCTCCACCACCACTACGGCCCAGTACTTC . TRBV7-6 . TRBJ2-5
CSAHSDTQYF TGCAGTGCCCACTCAGATACGCAGTATTTT . TRBV20-1 . TRBJ2-3
CASSRDRRNTEAFF TGTGCCAGTAGTCGAGACAGGAGGAACACTGAAGCTTTCTTT . TRBV19 . TRBJ1-1
CASSQISYSNQPQHF TGCGCCAGCAGCCAAATCTCCTATAGCAATCAGCCCCAGCATTTT . TRBV4-1 few TRBJ1-5
CASSLAGGLRGSSYNEQFF TGTGCCAGCAGCTTGGCCGGCGGTTTGCGGGGGAGCTCCTACAATGAGCAGTTCTTC TRBD2 TRBV5-8 . TRBJ2-1
CASTSGTDYYEQYF TGTGCCAGCACCTCCGGGACAGACTACTACGAGCAGTACTTC TRBD1 TRBV7-9 . TRBJ2-7
CASSYSLAPSSYEQYF TGTGCCAGCAGTTACTCGTTGGCTCCTTCCTCCTACGAGCAGTACTTC . TRBV6-5 . TRBJ2-7
CSVDLDSDWADTQYF TGCAGCGTTGACCTGGACAGCGATTGGGCAGATACGCAGTATTTT . TRBV29-1 . TRBJ2-3
CASSLARYLGQGMSNQPQHF TGTGCCAGCAGCTTAGCGCGGTATTTAGGACAGGGGATGAGCAATCAGCCCCAGCATTTT TRBD1 TRBV7-6 once TRBJ1-5
CASLKGQGNYGYTF TGCGCCAGCTTGAAAGGACAGGGGAACTATGGCTACACCTTC TRBD1 TRBV23-1 few TRBJ1-2
CASSLVRGSTGELFF TGTGCCAGCAGCTTAGTGCGGGGTTCCACCGGGGAGCTGTTTTTT . TRBV7-9 . TRBJ2-2
CASSVTGGGQPQHF TGTGCCAGCAGCGTAACAGGGGGCGGTCAGCCCCAGCATTTT TRBD1 TRBV7-9 . TRBJ1-5